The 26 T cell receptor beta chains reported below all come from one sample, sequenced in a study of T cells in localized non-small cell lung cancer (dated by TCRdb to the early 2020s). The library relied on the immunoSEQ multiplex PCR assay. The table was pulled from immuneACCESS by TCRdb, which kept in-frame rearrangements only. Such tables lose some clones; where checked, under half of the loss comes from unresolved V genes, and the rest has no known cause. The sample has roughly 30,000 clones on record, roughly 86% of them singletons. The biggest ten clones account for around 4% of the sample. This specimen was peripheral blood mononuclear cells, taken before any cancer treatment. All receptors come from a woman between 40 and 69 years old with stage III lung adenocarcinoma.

The CDR3 DNA reads as TGCGCCAGCAGCACCCGGGGGGGGGCGAGGGACTATGGCTACACCTTC. Its translation: CASSTRGGARDYGYTF. The V call is TRBV4-1, the J call TRBJ1-2, with D perhaps matching TRBD1 (6 bases). The CDR3 length is 16 residues. Trimming removed 5 bases from V and 3 bases from J, with 19 bases in between. Per germline, CDR1 MGHRA and CDR2 YSYEKL.

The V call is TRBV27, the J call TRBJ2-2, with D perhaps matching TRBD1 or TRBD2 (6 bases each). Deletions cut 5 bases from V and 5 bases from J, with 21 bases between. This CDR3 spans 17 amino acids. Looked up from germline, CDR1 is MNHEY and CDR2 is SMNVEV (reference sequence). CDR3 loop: CASSQSGALGRTGELFF. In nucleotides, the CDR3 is TGTGCCAGCAGTCAATCGGGGGCCTTAGGCAGGACCGGGGAGCTGTTTTTT.

CDR3 loop: CASSQMTSRGADTQYF. DNA for the CDR3: TGCGCCAGCAGCCAAATGACTAGTCGAGGGGCAGATACGCAGTATTTT. The V and J genes are TRBV4-1 and TRBJ2-3, with D possibly being TRBD2 (6 bases). The V gene's germline CDR1 is MGHRA and CDR2 YSYEKL. The CDR3 sequence is 16 residues long. The ends were cut back, 2 bases at V and 4 bases at J, with 16 bases in the middle.

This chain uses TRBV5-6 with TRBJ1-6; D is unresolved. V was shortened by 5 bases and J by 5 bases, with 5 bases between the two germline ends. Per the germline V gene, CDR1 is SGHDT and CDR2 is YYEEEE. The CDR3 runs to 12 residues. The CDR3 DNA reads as TGTGCCAGCAGGGCAAATAATTCACCCCTCCACTTT. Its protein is CASRANNSPLHF. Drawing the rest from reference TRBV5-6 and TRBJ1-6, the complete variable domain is DAGVTQSPTHLIKTRGQQVTLRCSPKSGHDTVSWYQQALGQGPQFIFQYYEEEERQRGNFPDRFSGHQFPNYSSELNVNALLLGDSALYLCASRANNSPLHFGNGTRLTVT.

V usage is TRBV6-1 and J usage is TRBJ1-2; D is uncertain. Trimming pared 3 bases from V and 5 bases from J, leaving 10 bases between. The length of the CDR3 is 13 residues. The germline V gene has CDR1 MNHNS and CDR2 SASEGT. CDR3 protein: CASSDERQYGYTF. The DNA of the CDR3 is TGTGCCAGCAGTGATGAGAGGCAATATGGCTACACCTTC.

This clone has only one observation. CDR3 in amino acids: CASSRSYEQYF. The CDR3, as DNA: TGTGCCAGCAGTCGAAGCTACGAGCAGTACTTC. The J gene is TRBJ2-7, the V gene TRBV6-1; D gene ambiguous. V was trimmed by 5 bases and J by 3 bases, leaving 5 bases between them. Germline values: CDR1 MNHNS, CDR2 SASEGT. The CDR3 has 11 residues.

The CDR3 sequence is CASTRVVETQYF. Written as DNA, the CDR3 is TGTGCCAGCACCCGTGTGGTAGAGACCCAGTACTTC. The rearrangement joins TRBV7-2 to TRBJ2-5; unclear D gene. The CDR3 is 12 residues long. V shed 7 bases and J shed 4 bases, with 10 bases lying between them. Per the germline V gene, CDR1 is SGHTA and CDR2 is FQGNSA.

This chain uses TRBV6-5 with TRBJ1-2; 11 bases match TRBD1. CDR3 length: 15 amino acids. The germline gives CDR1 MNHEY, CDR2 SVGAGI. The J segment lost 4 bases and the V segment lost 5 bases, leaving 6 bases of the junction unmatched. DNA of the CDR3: TGTGCCAGCAGTATGGGACAGGGGGGCCTCTATGGCTACACCTTC. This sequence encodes CASSMGQGGLYGYTF.

CDR3 sequence: CASSLRLAGVGDTQYF. The CDR3 region has the DNA TGTGCCAGCAGCCTCCGACTAGCGGGGGTGGGAGATACGCAGTATTTT. V and J are TRBV7-2 and TRBJ2-3, with 12 bases that match TRBD2. After removal of 5 bases from V and 5 bases from J, the junction contained 8 bases not matched to a gene. CDR3 length: 16 residues. Germline loops: CDR1 SGHTA, CDR2 FQGNSA.

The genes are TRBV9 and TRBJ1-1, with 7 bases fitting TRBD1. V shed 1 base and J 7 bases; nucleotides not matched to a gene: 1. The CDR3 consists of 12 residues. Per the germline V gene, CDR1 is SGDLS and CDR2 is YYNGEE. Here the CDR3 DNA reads TGTGCCAGCAGCGTACCAGGGGGTGAAGCTTTCTTT. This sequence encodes CASSVPGGEAFF.

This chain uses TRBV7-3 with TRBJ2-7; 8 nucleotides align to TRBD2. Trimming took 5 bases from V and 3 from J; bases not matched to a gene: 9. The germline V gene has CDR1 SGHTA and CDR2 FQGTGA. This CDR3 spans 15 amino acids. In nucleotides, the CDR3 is TGTGCCAGCAGCCAGGGGCCGGGAGGGGTCTACGAGCAGTACTTC. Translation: CASSQGPGGVYEQYF. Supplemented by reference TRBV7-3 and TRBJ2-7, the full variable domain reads GAGVSQTPSNKVTEKGKYVELRCDPISGHTALYWYRQSLGQGPEFLIYFQGTGAADDSGLPNDRFFAVRPEGSVSTLKIQRTERGDSAVYLCASSQGPGGVYEQYFGPGTRLTVT.

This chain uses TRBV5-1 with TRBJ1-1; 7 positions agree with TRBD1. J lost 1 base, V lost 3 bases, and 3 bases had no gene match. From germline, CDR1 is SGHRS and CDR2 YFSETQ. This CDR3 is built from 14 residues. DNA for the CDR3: TGCGCCAGCAGCTCCGGGACAGCGAACACTGAAGCTTTCTTT. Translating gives CASSSGTANTEAFF.

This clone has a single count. This CDR3 is CASSAALGAGGYNEQFF. CDR3 in DNA: TGTGCCAGCAGCGCCGCCCTCGGAGCGGGGGGGTACAATGAGCAGTTCTTC. The genes are TRBV9 and TRBJ2-1; 10 bases match TRBD2. With V trimmed by 3 bases and J by 4 bases, 10 bases remained unmatched. Germline assignment: CDR1 SGDLS and CDR2 YYNGEE. The CDR3 extends over 17 amino acids.

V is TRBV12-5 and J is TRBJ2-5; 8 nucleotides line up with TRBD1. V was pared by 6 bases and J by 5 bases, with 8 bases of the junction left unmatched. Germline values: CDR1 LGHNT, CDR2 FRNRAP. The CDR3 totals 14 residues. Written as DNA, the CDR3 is TGTGCTAGTGGGGAGCAGGGGGCAAGGGAGACCCAGTACTTC. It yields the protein CASGEQGARETQYF.

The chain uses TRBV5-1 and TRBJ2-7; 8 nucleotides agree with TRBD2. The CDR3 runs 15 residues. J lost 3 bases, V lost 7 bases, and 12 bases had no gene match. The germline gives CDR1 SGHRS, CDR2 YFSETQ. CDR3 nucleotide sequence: TGCGCCAGCGCCCCCGGGGGACTAGTCCTCTACGAGCAGTACTTC. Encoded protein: CASAPGGLVLYEQYF.

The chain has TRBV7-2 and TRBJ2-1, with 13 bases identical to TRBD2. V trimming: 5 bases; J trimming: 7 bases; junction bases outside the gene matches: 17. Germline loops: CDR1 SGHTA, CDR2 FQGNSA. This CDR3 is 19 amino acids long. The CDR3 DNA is TGTGCCAGCAGCGTCCTGCCGGGACTAGCGGGACTGGATGGGAATGAGCAGTTCTTC. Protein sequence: CASSVLPGLAGLDGNEQFF.

DNA for the CDR3: TGTGCCAGCAGTTTAGGACAGGGATCAGACAACACCGGGGAGCTGTTTTTT. As protein: CASSLGQGSDNTGELFF. This chain links TRBV27 with TRBJ2-2; the match to TRBD1 covers 8 bases. Germline CDR1 MNHEY, CDR2 SMNVEV (reference sequence). There are 17 residues in the CDR3. Trimming cost V 2 bases and J 2 bases; bases outside gene matches: 7.

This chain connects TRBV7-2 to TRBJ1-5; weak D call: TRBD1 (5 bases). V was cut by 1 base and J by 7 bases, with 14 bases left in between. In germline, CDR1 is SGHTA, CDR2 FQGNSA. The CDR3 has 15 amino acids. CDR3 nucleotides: TGTGCCAGCAGCTTAGGGGGGGGAAGTTACCAGCCCCAGCATTTT. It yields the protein CASSLGGGSYQPQHF.

The CDR3 DNA reads as TGTGCCAGCAGCCCACTGGGGGCAGGGAGCGTCTACGAGCAGTACTTC. The encoded protein is CASSPLGAGSVYEQYF. V gene TRBV5-6 combines with J gene TRBJ2-7; D might be TRBD1 (6 bases). Trimming pared 4 bases from V and 3 bases from J, leaving 20 bases between. From germline, CDR1 is SGHDT and CDR2 YYEEEE. This CDR3 has 16 residues.

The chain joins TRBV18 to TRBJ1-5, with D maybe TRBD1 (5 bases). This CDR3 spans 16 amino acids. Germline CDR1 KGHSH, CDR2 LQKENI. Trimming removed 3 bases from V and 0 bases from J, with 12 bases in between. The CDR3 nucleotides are TGTGCCAGCTCACCTCAGGGAACCTCTAGCAATCAGCCCCAGCATTTT. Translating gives CASSPQGTSSNQPQHF.

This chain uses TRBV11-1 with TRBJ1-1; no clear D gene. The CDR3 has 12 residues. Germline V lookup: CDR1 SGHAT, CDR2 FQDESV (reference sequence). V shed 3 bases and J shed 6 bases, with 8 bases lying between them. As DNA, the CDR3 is TGTGCCAGCAGCTTCGGGTGGGCTGAAGCTTTCTTT. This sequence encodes CASSFGWAEAFF.

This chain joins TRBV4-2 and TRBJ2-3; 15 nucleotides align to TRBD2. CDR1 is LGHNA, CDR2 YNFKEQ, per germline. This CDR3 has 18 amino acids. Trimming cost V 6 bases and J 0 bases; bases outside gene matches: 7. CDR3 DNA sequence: TGTGCCAGCAGGGGGACTAGCGGGGGGAGCACTAGCACAGATACGCAGTATTTT. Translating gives CASRGTSGGSTSTDTQYF.

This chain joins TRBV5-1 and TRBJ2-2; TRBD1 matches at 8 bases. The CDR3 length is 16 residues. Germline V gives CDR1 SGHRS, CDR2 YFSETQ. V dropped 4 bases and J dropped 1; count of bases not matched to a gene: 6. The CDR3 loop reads CASSITGTGNTGELFF. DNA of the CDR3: TGCGCCAGCAGCATTACCGGGACAGGGAACACCGGGGAGCTGTTTTTT.

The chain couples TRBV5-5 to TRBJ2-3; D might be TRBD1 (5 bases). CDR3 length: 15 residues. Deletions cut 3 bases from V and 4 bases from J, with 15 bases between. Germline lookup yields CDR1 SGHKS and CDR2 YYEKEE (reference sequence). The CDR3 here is CASSSQGRSSDTQYF. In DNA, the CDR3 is TGTGCCAGCAGCTCCCAGGGCAGATCTTCAGATACGCAGTATTTT. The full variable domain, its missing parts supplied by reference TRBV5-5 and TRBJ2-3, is DAGVTQSPTHLIKTRGQQVTLRCSPISGHKSVSWYQQVLGQGPQFIFQYYEKEERGRGNFPDRFSARQFPNYSSELNVNALLLGDSALYLCASSSQGRSSDTQYFGPGTRLTVL.

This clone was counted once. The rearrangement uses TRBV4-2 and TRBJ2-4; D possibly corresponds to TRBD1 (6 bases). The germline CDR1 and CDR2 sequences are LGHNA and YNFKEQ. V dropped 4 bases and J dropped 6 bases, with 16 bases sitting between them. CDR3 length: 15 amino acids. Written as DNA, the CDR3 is TGTGCCAGCAGCCCGCCGAACAGGGTCGGAAACATTCAGTACTTC. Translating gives CASSPPNRVGNIQYF.

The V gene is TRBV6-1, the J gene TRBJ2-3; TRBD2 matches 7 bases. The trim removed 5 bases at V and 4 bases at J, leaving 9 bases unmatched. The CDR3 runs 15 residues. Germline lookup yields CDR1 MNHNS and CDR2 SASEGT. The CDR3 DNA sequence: TGTGCCAGCAGTACGGTCGCGGGGGAAGCAGATACGCAGTATTTT. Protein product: CASSTVAGEADTQYF.